This T cell receptor beta chain was captured by sequencing in a study of blood T cell repertoires in COVID-19. Study information: Spain, Italy and the United States supplied samples that represented acute and convalescent COVID-19. Sources were T cells, B-cell-depleted T cells, or PBMCs; the material itself was cDNA or gDNA.

Germline CDR1 SGHVS, CDR2 FNYEAQ. This CDR3 is 16 amino acids long. Trimming removed 1 base from V and 4 bases from J; junction bases left unmatched: 9. Original processing methods: The assay estimated nucleated cells by amplifying reference gene primers. Sequenced by immunoSEQ multiplex PCR; TCRdb stores in-frame clones only, minus some. V and J calls plus clone size are reproduced from that table; the DNA served to infer D and trimming. This table holds roughly 24,000 clones, more than 70% found once. The sequenced material came from peripheral blood. The chain employs TRBV7-6 and TRBJ2-7; 8 bases fit TRBD1. The receptor was derived from a human donor in a cohort sampled during active COVID-19. The chain's CDR3 is CASSLDGQGGLYEQYF. The CDR3, as DNA: TGTGCCAGCAGCTTAGACGGACAGGGAGGTTTGTACGAGCAGTACTTC.